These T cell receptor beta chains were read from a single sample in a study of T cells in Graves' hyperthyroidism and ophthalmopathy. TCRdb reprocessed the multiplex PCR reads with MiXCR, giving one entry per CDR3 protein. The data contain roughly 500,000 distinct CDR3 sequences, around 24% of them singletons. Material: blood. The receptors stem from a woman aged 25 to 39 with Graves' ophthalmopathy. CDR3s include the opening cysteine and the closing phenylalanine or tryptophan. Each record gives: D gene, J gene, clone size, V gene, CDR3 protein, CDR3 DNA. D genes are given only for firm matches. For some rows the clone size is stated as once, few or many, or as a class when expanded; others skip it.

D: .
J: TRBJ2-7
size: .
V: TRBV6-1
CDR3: CARGGTSYDPYEQYF
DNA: TGTGCCAGAGGAGGCACATCGTACGATCCCTACGAGCAGTACTTC

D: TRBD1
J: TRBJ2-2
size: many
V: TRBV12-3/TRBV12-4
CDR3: CASSLDRGLRFDTGELFF
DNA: TGTGCCAGCAGTTTGGACAGGGGGCTGCGGTTTGACACCGGGGAGCTGTTTTTT

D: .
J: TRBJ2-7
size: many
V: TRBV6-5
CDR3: CASSFRETYEQYF
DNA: TGTGCCAGCAGTTTTCGGGAGACCTACGAGCAGTACTTC

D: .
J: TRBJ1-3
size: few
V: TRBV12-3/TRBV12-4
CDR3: CASSLGSGSDRNTIYF
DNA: TGTGCCAGCAGTTTAGGATCCGGCAGTGACCGAAACACCATATATTTT

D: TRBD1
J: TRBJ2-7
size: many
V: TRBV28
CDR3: CASRLNRGRSYEQYF
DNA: TGTGCCAGCAGGCTGAACAGGGGGCGCTCCTACGAGCAGTACTTC

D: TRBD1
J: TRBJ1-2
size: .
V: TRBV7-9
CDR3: CASSLEGQDRYGYTF
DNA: TGTGCCAGCAGCTTAGAGGGACAGGACCGGTATGGCTACACCTTC

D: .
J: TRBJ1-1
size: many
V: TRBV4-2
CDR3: CASSQERGGLEAFF
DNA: TGTGCCAGCAGCCAAGAGAGGGGGGGGCTTGAAGCTTTCTTT

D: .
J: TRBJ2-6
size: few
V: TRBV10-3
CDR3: CAIHSEDSGANVLTF
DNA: TGTGCCATCCACTCTGAAGATTCTGGGGCCAACGTCCTGACTTTC

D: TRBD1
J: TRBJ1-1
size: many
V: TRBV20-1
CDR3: CSAQGATEAFF
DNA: TGCAGTGCCCAGGGGGCCACTGAAGCTTTCTTT

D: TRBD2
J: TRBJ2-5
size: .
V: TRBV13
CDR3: CASSSRRLAEETQYF
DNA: TGTGCCAGCAGCTCGAGGCGTCTAGCGGAAGAGACCCAGTACTTC

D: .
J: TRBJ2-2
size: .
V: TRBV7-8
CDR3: CASSTVGGGELFF
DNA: TGTGCCAGCAGTACCGTTGGGGGCGGGGAGCTGTTTTTT

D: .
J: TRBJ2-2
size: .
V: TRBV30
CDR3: CAWNPAIGELFF
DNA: TGTGCCTGGAATCCTGCTATAGGGGAGCTGTTTTTT

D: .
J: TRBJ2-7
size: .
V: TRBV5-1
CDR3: CASSSEARQSYEQYF
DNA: TGCGCCAGCAGCTCCGAAGCGCGGCAATCCTACGAGCAGTACTTC

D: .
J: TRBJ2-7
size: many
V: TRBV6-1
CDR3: CASSVGSYEQYF
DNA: TGTGCCAGCAGTGTTGGGTCCTACGAGCAGTACTTC

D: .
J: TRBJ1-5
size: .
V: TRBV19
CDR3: CASSIGQGVNQPQHF
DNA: TGTGCCAGTAGTATTGGGCAGGGAGTAAATCAGCCCCAGCATTTT

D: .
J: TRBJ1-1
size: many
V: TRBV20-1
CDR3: CSARTETNTEAFF
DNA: TGCAGTGCTAGAACAGAGACCAACACTGAAGCTTTCTTT

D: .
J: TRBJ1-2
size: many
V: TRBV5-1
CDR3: CASSAGQIIGDGYTF
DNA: TGCGCCAGCAGCGCCGGACAGATCATCGGGGATGGCTACACCTTC

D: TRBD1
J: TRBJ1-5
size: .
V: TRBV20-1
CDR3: CSARDLRQGSNQPQHF
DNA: TGCAGTGCTAGAGATTTGAGACAGGGGTCAAATCAGCCCCAGCATTTT

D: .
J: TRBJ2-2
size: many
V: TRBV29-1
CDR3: CSVERTANTGELFF
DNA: TGCAGCGTTGAACGGACAGCGAACACCGGGGAGCTGTTTTTT

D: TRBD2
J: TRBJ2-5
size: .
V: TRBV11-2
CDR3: CASSFHGTSGSETQYF
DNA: TGTGCCAGCAGCTTTCACGGGACTAGCGGGAGCGAGACCCAGTACTTC

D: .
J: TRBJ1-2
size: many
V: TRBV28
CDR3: CASNVGQTDGYTF
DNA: TGTGCCAGCAATGTTGGGCAGACGGATGGCTACACCTTC

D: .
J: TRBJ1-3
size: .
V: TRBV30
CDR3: CAWKASGNTIYF
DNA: TGTGCCTGGAAGGCCAGCGGAAACACCATATATTTT

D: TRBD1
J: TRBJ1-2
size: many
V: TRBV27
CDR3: CASSKDRGYYGYTF
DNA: TGTGCCAGCAGTAAGGACAGGGGTTACTATGGCTACACCTTC

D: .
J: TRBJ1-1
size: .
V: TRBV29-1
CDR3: CSVAPNTEAFF
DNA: TGCAGCGTTGCGCCGAACACTGAAGCTTTCTTT

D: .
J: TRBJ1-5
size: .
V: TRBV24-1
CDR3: CATSPREGNQPQHF
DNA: TGTGCCACCAGTCCGAGGGAGGGCAATCAGCCCCAGCATTTT

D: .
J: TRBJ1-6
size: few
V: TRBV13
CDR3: CASSLGGNQNSPLHF
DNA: TGTGCCAGCAGCTTAGGGGGGAATCAGAATTCACCCCTCCACTTT

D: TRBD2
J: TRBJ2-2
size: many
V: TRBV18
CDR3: CASSPTGGRSTGELFF
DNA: TGTGCCAGCTCACCAACGGGGGGGCGAAGCACCGGGGAGCTGTTTTTT

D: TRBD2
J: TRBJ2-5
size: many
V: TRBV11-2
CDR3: CASSLGLGLAGVTTQYF
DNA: TGTGCCAGCAGCTTAGGGTTGGGACTAGCGGGGGTCACGACCCAGTACTTC

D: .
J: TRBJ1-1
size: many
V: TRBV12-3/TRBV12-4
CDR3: CASKNQGNTEAFF
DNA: TGTGCCAGCAAGAACCAGGGGAACACTGAAGCTTTCTTT

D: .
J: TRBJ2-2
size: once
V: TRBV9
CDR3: CASSVDVDELFF
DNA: TGTGCCAGCAGCGTAGACGTGGACGAGCTGTTTTTT

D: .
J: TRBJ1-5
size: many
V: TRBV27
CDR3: CASSPLLGDQPQHF
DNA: TGTGCCAGCAGTCCCCTGTTGGGGGATCAGCCCCAGCATTTT

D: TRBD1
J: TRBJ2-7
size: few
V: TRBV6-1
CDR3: CASSEGQGIREQYF
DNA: TGTGCCAGCAGTGAAGGACAGGGAATACGCGAGCAGTACTTC

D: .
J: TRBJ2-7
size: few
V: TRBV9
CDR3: CASSGEGAFDEQYF
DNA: TGTGCCAGCAGCGGGGAGGGGGCGTTCGACGAGCAGTACTTC

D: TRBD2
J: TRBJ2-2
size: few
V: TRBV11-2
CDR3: CASSLDRGGANTGELFF
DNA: TGTGCCAGCAGCTTAGATCGGGGGGGGGCGAACACCGGGGAGCTGTTTTTT

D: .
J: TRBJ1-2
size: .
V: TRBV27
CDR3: CASRPGRYSFYGYTF
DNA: TGTGCCAGCAGACCGGGTCGGTATTCATTCTATGGCTACACCTTC

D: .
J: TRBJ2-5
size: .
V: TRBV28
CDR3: CASSLVLVAEETQYF
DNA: TGTGCCAGCAGTTTGGTTTTGGTAGCCGAAGAGACCCAGTACTTC

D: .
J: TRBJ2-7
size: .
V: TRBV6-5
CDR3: CASSFSRGPLGEQYF
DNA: TGTGCCAGCAGTTTTTCCCGGGGCCCCTTAGGGGAGCAGTACTTC

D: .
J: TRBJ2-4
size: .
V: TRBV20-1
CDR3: CSARDSGWAKNIKYF
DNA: TGCAGTGCTAGAGACAGTGGCTGGGCCAAAAACATTAAGTACTTC

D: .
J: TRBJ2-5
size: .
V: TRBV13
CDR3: CASSLDPTGQETQYF
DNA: TGTGCCAGCAGCTTAGATCCCACGGGACAAGAGACCCAGTACTTC

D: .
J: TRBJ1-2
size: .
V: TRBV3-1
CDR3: CASSQHRAAWKCTF
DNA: TGTGCCAGCAGCCAACATCGGGCGGCCTGGAAGTGCACCTTC